This T cell receptor (beta chain) derives from a study of blood T cell repertoires in COVID-19. Sequencing was performed with immunoSEQ multiplex PCR; in TCRdb, only in-frame clones are kept and a portion is missing. The repertoire holds approximately 480,000 clones, with roughly 87% as singletons. The germline V and J ends were trimmed by 5 bases and 2 bases, with 21 bases remaining between them. Germline lookup yields CDR1 SEHNR and CDR2 FQNEAQ (reference sequence). CDR3 length: 17 amino acids. The clonotype was recovered from a man between 18 and 29 years old with COVID-19, enrolled during active disease. V is TRBV7-9 and J is TRBJ1-2, with D uncertain. The sequenced sample consisted of peripheral blood. The CDR3 region is CASSPAAGQIINYGYTF. DNA of the CDR3: TGTGCCAGCAGCCCAGCGGCTGGGCAGATCATCAACTATGGCTACACCTTC.